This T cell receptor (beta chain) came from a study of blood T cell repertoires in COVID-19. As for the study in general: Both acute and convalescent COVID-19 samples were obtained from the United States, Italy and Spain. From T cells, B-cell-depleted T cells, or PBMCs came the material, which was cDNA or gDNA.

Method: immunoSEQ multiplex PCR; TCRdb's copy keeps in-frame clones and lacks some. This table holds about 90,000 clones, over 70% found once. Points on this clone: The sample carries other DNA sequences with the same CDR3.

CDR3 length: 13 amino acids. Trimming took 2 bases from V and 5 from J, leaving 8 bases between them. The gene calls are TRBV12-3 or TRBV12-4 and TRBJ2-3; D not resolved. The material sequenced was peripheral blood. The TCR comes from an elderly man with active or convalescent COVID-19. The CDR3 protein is CASSLPPRDTQYF. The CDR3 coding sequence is TGTGCCAGCAGTTTACCCCCTCGAGATACGCAGTATTTT.